The entry that follows covers one T cell receptor (beta chain) sequence. Its antigen is not identified. TCRdb processed the RT-PCR reads anew with MiXCR; each CDR3 protein has one entry. This sample has about 160,000 distinct CDR3 sequences, with approximately 10% found just once. This sample was included in a study of response to subunit inactivated influenza vaccine. Study-wide points: Every seasonal influenza vaccination brings in few new T cells, the authors suggested.

Between the trimmed V and J ends, which lost 0 bases and 2 bases, there was a span of 11 bases. The CDR3 has 14 amino acids. Germline values: CDR1 DFQATT, CDR2 SNEGSKA (reference sequence). This clonotype was obtained from a middle-aged man who received an inactivated influenza vaccine. Sequenced here: non-naive T cells sorted from PBMCs, sampled roughly 46 days after vaccination. The chain recombines TRBV20-1 with TRBJ2-7, with D maybe TRBD2 (5 bases). The chain's CDR3 is CSARDLRATYEQYF. CDR3 bases: TGCAGTGCTAGAGATCTGAGGGCCACCTACGAGCAGTACTTC.